Following are 2 T cell receptor beta chains from one sample sequenced in a study of CD8+ T cells in alopecia areata. cDNA reverse transcribed from extracted RNA served as the sequencing template. Measured with immunoSEQ multiplex PCR; TCRdb has only the in-frame clones, and not every one. The sample yields about 140,000 clones, roughly 50% seen once. The sample consisted of CD4+ T cells sorted from blood, taken at week 0. These receptors were taken from a human donor with alopecia areata.

The chain joins TRBV19 to TRBJ1-2; D is unresolved. V lost 4 bases and J lost 4, with 13 bases in between. CDR3 length: 14 amino acids. The germline gives CDR1 LNHDA, CDR2 SQIVND (reference sequence). DNA of the CDR3: TGTGCCAGTAGTAGTATGCCGGGCCTCTATGGCTACACCTTC. Translation: CASSSMPGLYGYTF.

This chain links TRBV30 with TRBJ2-5, with 12 nucleotides matching TRBD2. The CDR3 totals 13 residues. The J segment lost 5 bases and the V segment lost 3 bases, leaving 1 base of the junction unmatched. The germline V gene encodes CDR1 GTSNPN and CDR2 SVGIG (reference sequence). The CDR3 DNA follows: TGTGCCTGGAGCGGGACTAGCGGGGAGACCCAGTACTTC. It translates to CAWSGTSGETQYF.